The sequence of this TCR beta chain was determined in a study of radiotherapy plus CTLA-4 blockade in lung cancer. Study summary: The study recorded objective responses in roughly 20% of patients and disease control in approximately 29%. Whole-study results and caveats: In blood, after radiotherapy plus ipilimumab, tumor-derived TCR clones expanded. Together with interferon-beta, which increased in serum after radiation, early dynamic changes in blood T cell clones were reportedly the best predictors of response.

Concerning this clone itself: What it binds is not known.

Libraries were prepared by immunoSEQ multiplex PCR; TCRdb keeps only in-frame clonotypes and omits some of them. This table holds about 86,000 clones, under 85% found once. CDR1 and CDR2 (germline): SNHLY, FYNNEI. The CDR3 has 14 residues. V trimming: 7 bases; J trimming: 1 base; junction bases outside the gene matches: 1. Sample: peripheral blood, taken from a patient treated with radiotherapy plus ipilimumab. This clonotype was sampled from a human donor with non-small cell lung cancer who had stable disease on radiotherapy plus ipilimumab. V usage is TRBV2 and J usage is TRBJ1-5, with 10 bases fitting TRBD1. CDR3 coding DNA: TGTGCCAGCAAGGGACAGGGGAGCAATCAGCCCCAGCATTTT. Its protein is CASKGQGSNQPQHF. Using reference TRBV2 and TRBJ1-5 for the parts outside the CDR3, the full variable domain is EPEVTQTPSHQVTQMGQEVILRCVPISNHLYFYWYRQILGQKVEFLVSFYNNEISEKSEIFDDQFSVERPDGSNFTLKIRSTKLEDSAMYFCASKGQGSNQPQHFGDGTRLSIL.